This T cell receptor beta chain appears in the sequencing data of a study of blood T cell repertoires in COVID-19. With 5 bases removed from V and 5 bases from J, the gap between germline ends came to 13 bases. CDR3 length equals 14 residues. Germline V gene lookup returns CDR1 SEHNR and CDR2 FQNEAQ (reference sequence). Data came from immunoSEQ multiplex PCR; TCRdb stores just in-frame clones and leaves some out. This sample yields roughly 670,000 clones, of which 90% are seen a single time; under 0.3% belongs to the top ten. The specimen was peripheral blood. The chain is built from TRBV7-9 and TRBJ1-5; D is possibly TRBD1 (6 bases). The origin of this receptor is a woman between 18 and 29 years old with acute or convalescent COVID-19. CDR3 bases: TGTGCCAGCAGCGATGACAGGTACGATCAGCCCCAGCATTTT. Residues: CASSDDRYDQPQHF.